The 27 T cell receptor beta chains below were found in one sample sequenced in a study of cytomegalovirus exposure and HLA in healthy donors. Use of 60 Vbeta and 13 Jbeta primers characterized the PCR. Produced via immunoSEQ multiplex PCR; TCRdb's table is partial and in-frame only. In the table there are tens of thousands of clones, over 55% of which are singletons. The sequencing sample was made of PBMCs. These receptors all stem from a man aged 35-49 years in good health and CMV-seropositive.

This chain joins TRBV6-6 and TRBJ1-2; no firm D call. Trimming removed 3 bases from V and 6 bases from J, with 11 bases in between. The CDR3 has 13 residues. The germline CDR1 and CDR2 sequences are MNHNY and SVGAGI (reference sequence). CDR3 coding DNA: TGTGCCAGCAGTTATACAGAGAGGGATGGCTACACCTTC. Protein: CASSYTERDGYTF.

The chain has TRBV7-7 and TRBJ2-3; D call uncertain. CDR1 SSHAT and CDR2 FNYEAQ come from the germline V gene (reference sequence). CDR3 length: 14 residues. Trimming shortened V by 1 base and J by 0 bases, and 5 bases separated the two germline ends. Here the CDR3 DNA reads TGTGCCAGCAGCTTAGTGGGCAGCACAGATACGCAGTATTTT. Its protein product is CASSLVGSTDTQYF.

The genes are TRBV11-2 and TRBJ2-3, with 8 bases lining up with TRBD2. CDR1 is SGHAT, CDR2 FQNNGV, per germline. CDR3 length: 15 residues. Trimming removed 5 bases from V and 4 bases from J; junction bases left unmatched: 8. The DNA of the CDR3 is TGTGCCAGCAGCCGAAGTAGCGGGGCCTCAGATACGCAGTATTTT. Its protein product is CASSRSSGASDTQYF. Supplemented by reference TRBV11-2 and TRBJ2-3, the full variable domain reads EAGVAQSPRYKIIEKRQSVAFWCNPISGHATLYWYQQILGQGPKLLIQFQNNGVVDDSQLPKDRFSAERLKGVDSTLKIQPAKLEDSAVYLCASSRSSGASDTQYFGPGTRLTVL.

V and J are TRBV18 and TRBJ1-6; TRBD1 is a possible D gene (5 bases). The CDR3 has 14 amino acids. Germline-derived CDR1 and CDR2 are KGHSH and LQKENI. V lost 3 bases, J lost 5 bases, and 8 bases lay in between. CDR3: CASSPGRDNSPLHF. In nucleotides, the CDR3 is TGTGCCAGCTCACCGGGCAGGGATAATTCACCCCTCCACTTT.

This sequence joins TRBV7-2 and TRBJ1-5; 9 bases align to TRBD1. The CDR3 loop spans 14 amino acids. J was trimmed by 11 bases and V by 4 bases; bases with no gene match: 9. CDR1 and CDR2 from the germline V gene are SGHTA and FQGNSA. The CDR3 DNA reads as TGTGCCAGCAGCTGGGGACAGGGCTCCGGGACCCAGCATTTT. This gives the protein CASSWGQGSGTQHF.

V usage is TRBV27 and J usage is TRBJ1-5; TRBD1 matches 8 bases. V lost 2 bases, J lost 4 bases, and 4 bases stayed unmatched. Per germline, CDR1 MNHEY and CDR2 SMNVEV (reference sequence). The length of the CDR3 is 15 residues. The CDR3 sequence is CASSLDRGRNQPQHF. DNA for the CDR3: TGTGCCAGCAGTTTAGACAGGGGCCGGAATCAGCCCCAGCATTTT.

Remarks on this clone: One junction end disagrees with the germline gene, perhaps due to a read error. The chain combines TRBV7-9 with TRBJ2-7; 9 bases are shared with TRBD1. This CDR3 has 13 residues. CDR1 is SEHNR and CDR2 is FQNEAQ in the germline V gene (reference sequence). CDR3 region: CASSLATGTGFPF. The CDR3 bases are TGTGCCAGCAGCTTAGCGACCGGGACAGGGTTCCCCTTC.

The J gene is TRBJ1-1, the V gene TRBV6-1; D is ambiguous. V gave up 8 bases and J gave up 11 bases, with 12 bases separating them. Germline values: CDR1 MNHNS, CDR2 SASEGT. This CDR3 has 10 amino acids. The CDR3 region has the DNA TGTGCCAGCTATAACGGAGGTGCTTTCTTT. Amino acid sequence: CASYNGGAFF.

The genes are TRBV30 and TRBJ2-1; 11 nucleotides agree with TRBD2. The J segment lost 0 bases and the V segment lost 2 bases, leaving 12 bases of the junction unmatched. The CDR3 totals 19 residues. Germline V lookup: CDR1 GTSNPN, CDR2 SVGIG (reference sequence). The CDR3 region is CAWSRDIGLAGSSYNEQFF. The CDR3 DNA reads TGTGCCTGGAGTCGGGACATCGGACTAGCGGGTTCCTCCTACAATGAGCAGTTCTTC.

The chain joins TRBV6-1 to TRBJ1-5; D is unresolved. The CDR3 is 14 amino acids. Germline CDR1 is MNHNS and CDR2 is SASEGT. Between the trimmed V and J ends, which lost 3 bases and 6 bases, there was a span of 12 bases. CDR3 DNA sequence: TGTGCCAGCAGTGAGGGGAGGGAGGGTCAGCCCCAGCATTTT. This encodes CASSEGREGQPQHF.

This clone was counted only a few times. The gene calls are TRBV30 and TRBJ2-1, with 13 bases identical to TRBD2. The CDR3 sequence is 15 residues long. CDR1 and CDR2 from the germline V gene are GTSNPN and SVGIG (reference sequence). Losses at the gene ends were 2 bases for V and 3 bases for J; bases not matched to a gene: 1. The CDR3 sequence: CAWSRLAGGYNEQFF. In nucleotides, the CDR3 is TGTGCCTGGAGTAGACTAGCGGGGGGCTACAATGAGCAGTTCTTC.

The chain is built from TRBV6-1 and TRBJ2-5; D might be TRBD1 (5 bases). V was cut by 6 bases and J by 4 bases, with 15 bases left in between. Germline V CDR1 and CDR2: MNHNS, SASEGT. This CDR3 comprises 14 residues. The CDR3 DNA reads TGTGCCAGCAGCCATCATTTTCAGGGAGAGACCCAGTACTTC. This codes for CASSHHFQGETQYF.

This chain joins TRBV30 and TRBJ1-2; D possibly corresponds to TRBD1 (5 bases). Trimming took off 2 bases at V and 4 bases at J, with 17 bases between the two ends. This CDR3 spans 15 amino acids. CDR1 and CDR2 from the germline V gene are GTSNPN and SVGIG (reference sequence). The CDR3 bases are TGTGCCTGGAGTTTCGGGGACTTCAGACTCTATGGCTACACCTTC. This gives the protein CAWSFGDFRLYGYTF.

DNA for the CDR3: TGCAGCGTTGGAGGGGGCAGGTTCCGCACAGATACGCAGTATTTT. Amino acids: CSVGGGRFRTDTQYF. The chain carries TRBV29-1 and TRBJ2-3; 7 bases are a match to TRBD1. Germline loops: CDR1 SQVTM, CDR2 ANQGSEA. The CDR3 has 15 amino acids. The trim removed 4 bases at V and 1 base at J, leaving 8 bases unmatched.

The chain uses TRBV10-2 and TRBJ1-2; perhaps TRBD1 as D (5 bases). Trimming removed 7 bases from V and 7 bases from J, with 16 bases in between. The CDR3 totals 13 residues. Germline-derived CDR1 and CDR2 are WSHSY and SAAADI. In DNA form, the CDR3 reads TGCGCCAGCAAGACCCCGGGGGGATCTGGCTACACCTTC. It translates to CASKTPGGSGYTF.

The chain has TRBV6-4 and TRBJ1-1; D is unresolved. Germline CDR1 is MRHNA and CDR2 is SNTAGT. The length of the CDR3 is 13 residues. Trimming removed 6 bases at V and 6 bases at J, with 14 bases between. The CDR3 loop is CASSQTWSSEAFF. The CDR3 DNA is TGTGCCAGCAGCCAAACTTGGAGTTCTGAAGCTTTCTTT.

V is TRBV7-3 and J is TRBJ2-3; 10 bases align to TRBD2. V lost 5 bases and J lost 11; bases outside the gene matches: 16. Germline CDR1 is SGHTA and CDR2 is FQGTGA. The CDR3 is 16 amino acids. In nucleotides, the CDR3 is TGTGCCAGCAGCATCGATGGTAGCGGGGGGCGGGGTAGGCAGTATTTT. Protein product: CASSIDGSGGRGRQYF.

The rearrangement links TRBV4-1 to TRBJ1-1, with D hard to call. The CDR3 is 15 residues long. CDR1 MGHRA and CDR2 YSYEKL come from the germline V gene. V was trimmed by 0 bases and J by 4 bases, leaving 12 bases between them. CDR3 protein: CASSQEGGESTEAFF. The CDR3 nucleotides are TGCGCCAGCAGCCAAGAAGGCGGTGAGAGCACTGAAGCTTTCTTT.

In this sample, this clone turned up a few times. The chain joins TRBV6-5 to TRBJ1-1, with TRBD1 matching 11 bases. Germline values: CDR1 MNHEY, CDR2 SVGAGI. V dropped 2 bases and J dropped 11; count of bases not matched to a gene: 7. This CDR3 region has 14 residues. The CDR3 is CASSYVGQGATAFF. The CDR3 DNA reads as TGTGCCAGCAGTTACGTAGGACAGGGGGCAACGGCTTTCTTT.

This clone was found a few times. The gene calls are TRBV5-1 and TRBJ1-2; a possible D gene is TRBD1 (6 bases). This CDR3 has 16 amino acids. The germline V gene encodes CDR1 SGHRS and CDR2 YFSETQ. V was cut by 2 bases and J by 2 bases, with 16 bases left in between. CDR3 protein: CASSLVRGGANYGYTF. CDR3 nucleotide sequence: TGCGCCAGCAGCTTAGTCCGGGGGGGCGCGAACTATGGCTACACCTTC. Full variable domain (missing parts from reference TRBV5-1 and TRBJ1-2): KAGVTQTPRYLIKTRGQQVTLSCSPISGHRSVSWYQQTPGQGLQFLFEYFSETQRNKGNFPGRFSGRQFSNSRSEMNVSTLELGDSALYLCASSLVRGGANYGYTFGSGTRLTVV.

This clone appeared a few times. V is TRBV7-9 and J is TRBJ2-2, with 7 bases lining up with TRBD1. Trimming took 7 bases from V and 0 from J; bases not matched to a gene: 8. This CDR3 contains 16 residues. Germline lookup yields CDR1 SEHNR and CDR2 FQNEAQ (reference sequence). The CDR3 bases are TGTGCCAGCACCTCCAGGGGACAGTCGAACACCGGGGAGCTGTTTTTT. Amino acid sequence: CASTSRGQSNTGELFF.

The V call is TRBV11-3, the J call TRBJ2-2; a possible D gene is TRBD1 (6 bases). The V and J ends lost 4 bases and 2 bases respectively, with 8 bases between them. This CDR3 contains 14 residues. In germline, CDR1 is SGHNT, CDR2 YENEEA. Written as DNA, the CDR3 is TGTGCCAGCAGCTCCAGGGGAAACACCGGGGAGCTGTTTTTT. It yields the protein CASSSRGNTGELFF.

This clone was counted a single time. The chain couples TRBV23-1 to TRBJ2-7; TRBD1 aligns across 7 bases. TRBV23-1 is recorded as an ORF, its role being uncertain. The CDR3 length is 16 residues. With 4 bases clipped from V and 3 bases from J, the junction kept 12 bases outside the gene matches. CDR3 nucleotide sequence: TGCGCCAGCAGTCGAGCTTGGACAAGGGGGCTCTACGAGCAGTACTTC. It specifies CASSRAWTRGLYEQYF.

The chain recombines TRBV29-1 with TRBJ1-1; 7 bases are shared with TRBD1. Germline values: CDR1 SQVTM, CDR2 ANQGSEA. The CDR3 totals 13 residues. Unmatched junction bases numbered 9, after V lost 6 bases and J lost 5 bases. The CDR3 region is CSVVTGSGTEAFF. The CDR3 DNA is TGCAGCGTCGTGACAGGGTCTGGGACTGAAGCTTTCTTT.

The chain combines TRBV9 with TRBJ2-1, with TRBD2 matching 7 bases. From germline, CDR1 is SGDLS and CDR2 YYNGEE. The ends lost 4 bases at V and 8 bases at J; junction bases unmatched: 6. The CDR3 has 13 residues. The CDR3 protein is CASSPGTNDEQFF. CDR3 nucleotides: TGTGCCAGCAGCCCTGGGACTAATGATGAGCAGTTCTTC.

The rearrangement uses TRBV7-2 and TRBJ2-5; TRBD2 matches 9 bases. Germline V gene data show CDR1 as SGHTA and CDR2 as FQGNSA. V lost 3 bases to trimming and J lost 5 bases; unmatched junction nucleotides: 10. The CDR3 consists of 16 residues. The CDR3 spells CASSFQTSGSRETQYF. The DNA of the CDR3 is TGTGCCAGCAGCTTTCAGACTAGCGGCTCCCGGGAGACCCAGTACTTC. The entire variable domain, with the rest obtained from reference TRBV7-2 and TRBJ2-5, is as follows: GAGVSQSPSNKVTEKGKDVELRCDPISGHTALYWYRQSLGQGLEFLIYFQGNSAPDKSGLPSDRFSAERTGGSVSTLTIQRTQQEDSAVYLCASSFQTSGSRETQYFGPGTRLLVL.

This clone was seen a handful of times. The V call is TRBV7-9, the J call TRBJ2-4, with TRBD1 matching 8 bases. The CDR3 runs to 15 residues. V was clipped by 0 bases and J by 9 bases; unmatched bases: 7. The V gene's germline CDR1 is SEHNR and CDR2 FQNEAQ (reference sequence). This CDR3 reads CASSLAGQGGSIQYF. The CDR3 nucleotides read TGTGCCAGCAGCTTAGCAGGACAGGGAGGAAGCATTCAGTACTTC. The full variable domain, rest sourced from reference TRBV7-9 and TRBJ2-4, is DTGVSQNPRHKITKRGQNVTFRCDPISEHNRLYWYRQTLGQGPEFLTYFQNEAQLEKSRLLSDRFSAERPKGSFSTLEIQRTEQGDSAMYLCASSLAGQGGSIQYFGAGTRLSVL.